This T cell receptor beta chain was recovered during a study of Tregs in tolerant kidney transplant recipients. Study information: Recipients received nonmyeloablative bone marrow transplants from related graft donors, with transient mixed chimerism. Overall study findings and caveats: Nucleotide sequences could not be compared across some patients' samples due to primer changes. Findings come from small patient numbers and require larger validation.

Germline V gives CDR1 LNHDA, CDR2 SQIVND (reference sequence). V was shortened by 5 bases and J by 6 bases, with 14 bases between the two germline ends. This CDR3 contains 14 residues. The table came from immunoSEQ multiplex PCR; TCRdb's copy has only in-frame clones and leaves some out. Here the sample spans 90,000 to 120,000 clones, nearly 90% being singletons. This clone was seen a handful of times. Its antigen is not identified. CD4+CD25+CD127- Tregs, CD4+CD25- non-Tregs, CD4 and CD8 cells were sorted. The specimen was CD4+ T cells from blood, collected before the transplant. This rearrangement joins TRBV19 to TRBJ2-1, with unresolved D. The source of this sequence is a human donor who received a combined kidney and bone marrow transplant. The CDR3 reads CASSGRGVGNEQFF. CDR3 DNA: TGTGCCAGTAGTGGAAGAGGAGTGGGCAATGAGCAGTTCTTC.